This T cell receptor (beta chain) was sequenced in a study of tumor-infiltrating lymphocytes in primary liver carcinoma. Background on the study: Samples returned roughly 3.65 to 8 million productive TCRbeta reads each. Read depth did not differ significantly between tissue types.

cDNA specific to TCR beta was made from approximately 0.55 ug of total RNA, with a constant-region primer employed for priming. Each TCR beta library was derived from three nested multiplex PCR rounds that employed slightly modified ARM-PCR. Amplification in the first two PCR rounds was performed using TRBV1-TRBV30 forward primers and a C-beta reverse primer for approximately 10 cycles each. TCRdb passed the multiplex PCR reads through MiXCR, listing each CDR3 protein once. The sample lists tens of thousands of distinct CDR3 sequences; approximately 79% were seen once. Joint extraction of RNA and DNA used roughly 20-32 mg of bulk tissue that was unsorted. The length of the CDR3 is 18 residues. Germline lookup yields CDR1 LGHNA and CDR2 YNFKEQ. There are a few counts of this clonotype. Germline and junction disagree at one end, which may indicate a read error.

The sequence was collected from a man aged 40-49 years with primary liver carcinoma and hepatitis B virus infection. This sequence joins TRBV4-2 and TRBJ2-3, with a possible D match to TRBD2 (5 bases). Material: liver tumor tissue from sampling region 1. Sample subset: tumor region T1, superior pole. CDR3 amino acids: CANSQVALLVGATDTQYF. The CDR3 coding sequence is TGTGCCAACAGCCAAGTGGCGCTTTTGGTGGGAGCGACAGATACGCAGTATTTT.